This T cell receptor beta chain was obtained from a study of identical twins. The V gene lost 4 bases and the J gene lost 1 base, with 16 bases spanning the gap. CDR1 is LNHNV and CDR2 is YYDKDF in the germline V gene (reference sequence). The CDR3 length is 16 residues. The study, taken as a whole, reports: Twin pairs' shared out-of-frame alpha sequences were enriched in low generation probability.

This clonotype was counted many times. Its antigen remains unknown. TCRdb reprocessed the 5' RACE reads with MiXCR, giving one entry per CDR3 protein. Found here are 200,000 or so distinct CDR3 sequences, roughly 15% of them singletons; the top ten hold less than 45%. In addition, the sample was reused for a study of T cells expressing NK-cell markers.

The clonotype originates from a woman aged 18 to 35 in good health. The sequencing sample was made of CD8+ T cells sorted from blood. The chain couples TRBV15 to TRBJ1-1; D is unresolved. This chain's CDR3 is CATSIENRHSNTEAFF. The CDR3 coding sequence is TGTGCCACCAGCATAGAGAATCGACACTCGAACACTGAAGCTTTCTTT.